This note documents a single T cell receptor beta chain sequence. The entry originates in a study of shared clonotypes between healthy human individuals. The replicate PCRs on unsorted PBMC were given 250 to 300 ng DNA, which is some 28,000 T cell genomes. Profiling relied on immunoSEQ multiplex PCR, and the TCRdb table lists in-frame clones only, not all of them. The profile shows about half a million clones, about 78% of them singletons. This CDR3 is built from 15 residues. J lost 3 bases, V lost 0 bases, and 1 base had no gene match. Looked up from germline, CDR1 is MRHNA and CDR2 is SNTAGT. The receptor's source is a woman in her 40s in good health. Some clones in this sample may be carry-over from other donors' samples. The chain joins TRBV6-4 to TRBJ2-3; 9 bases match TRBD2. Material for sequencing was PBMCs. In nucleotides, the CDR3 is TGTGCCAGCAGTGACTCGCGGGAGGGGACAGATACGCAGTATTTT. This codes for CASSDSREGTDTQYF.